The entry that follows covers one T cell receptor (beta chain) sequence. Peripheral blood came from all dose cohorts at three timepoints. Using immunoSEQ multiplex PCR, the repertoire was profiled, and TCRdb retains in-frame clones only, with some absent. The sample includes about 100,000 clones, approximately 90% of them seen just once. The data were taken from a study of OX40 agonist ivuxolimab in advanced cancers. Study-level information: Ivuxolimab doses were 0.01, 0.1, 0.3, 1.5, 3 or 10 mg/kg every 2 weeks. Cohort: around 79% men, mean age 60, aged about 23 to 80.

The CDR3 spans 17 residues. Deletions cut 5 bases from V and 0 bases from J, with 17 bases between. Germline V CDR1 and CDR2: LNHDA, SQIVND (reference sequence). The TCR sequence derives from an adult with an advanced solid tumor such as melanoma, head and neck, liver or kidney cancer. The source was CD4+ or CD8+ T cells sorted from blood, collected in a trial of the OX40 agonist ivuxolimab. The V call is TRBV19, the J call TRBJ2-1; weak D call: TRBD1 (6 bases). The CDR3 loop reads CASSRRTDLSSYNEQFF. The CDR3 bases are TGTGCCAGTAGTCGCCGGACAGACCTTAGCTCCTACAATGAGCAGTTCTTC.